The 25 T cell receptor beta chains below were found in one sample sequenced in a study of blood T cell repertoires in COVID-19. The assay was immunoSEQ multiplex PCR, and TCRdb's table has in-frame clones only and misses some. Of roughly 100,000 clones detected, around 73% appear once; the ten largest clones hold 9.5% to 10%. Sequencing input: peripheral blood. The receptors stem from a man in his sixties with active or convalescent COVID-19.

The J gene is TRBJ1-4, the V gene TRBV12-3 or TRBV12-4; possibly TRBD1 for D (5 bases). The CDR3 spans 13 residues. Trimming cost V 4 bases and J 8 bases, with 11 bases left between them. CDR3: CASSSQGGEKLFF. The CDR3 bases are TGTGCCAGCAGTTCCCAGGGAGGGGAAAAACTGTTTTTT.

CDR3: CASSPRLRNTGELFF. CDR3 in DNA: TGCGCCAGCAGCCCTAGACTACGTAACACCGGGGAGCTGTTTTTT. This chain links TRBV5-1 with TRBJ2-2; tentative D call: TRBD2 (5 bases). Trimming shortened V by 4 bases and J by 2 bases, and 12 bases separated the two germline ends. The CDR3 totals 15 residues. Germline lookup yields CDR1 SGHRS and CDR2 YFSETQ.

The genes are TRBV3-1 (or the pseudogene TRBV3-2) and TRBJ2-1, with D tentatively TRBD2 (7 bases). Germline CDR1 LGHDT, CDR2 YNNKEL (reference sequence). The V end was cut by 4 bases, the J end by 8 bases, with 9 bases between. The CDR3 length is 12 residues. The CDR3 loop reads CASSPGGHEQFF. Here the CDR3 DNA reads TGTGCCAGCAGCCCGGGGGGCCATGAGCAGTTCTTC.

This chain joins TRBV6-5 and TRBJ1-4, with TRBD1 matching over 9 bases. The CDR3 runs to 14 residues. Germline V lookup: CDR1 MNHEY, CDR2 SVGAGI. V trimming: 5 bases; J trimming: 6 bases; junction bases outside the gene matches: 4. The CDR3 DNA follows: TGTGCCAGCAGTCCCGGGACAGGGTATGAAAAACTGTTTTTT. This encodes CASSPGTGYEKLFF.

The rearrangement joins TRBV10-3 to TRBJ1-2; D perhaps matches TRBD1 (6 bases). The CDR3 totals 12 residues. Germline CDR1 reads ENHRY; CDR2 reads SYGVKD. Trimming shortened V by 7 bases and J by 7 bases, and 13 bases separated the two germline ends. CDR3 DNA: TGTGCCATCAAGGACAGCGTGACTGGCTACACCTTC. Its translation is CAIKDSVTGYTF.

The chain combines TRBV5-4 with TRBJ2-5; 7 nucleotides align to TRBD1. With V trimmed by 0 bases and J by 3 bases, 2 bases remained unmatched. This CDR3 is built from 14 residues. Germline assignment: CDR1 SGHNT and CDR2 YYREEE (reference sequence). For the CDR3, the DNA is TGTGCCAGCAGCTTGGGACAGGGTGAAGAGACCCAGTACTTC. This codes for CASSLGQGEETQYF.

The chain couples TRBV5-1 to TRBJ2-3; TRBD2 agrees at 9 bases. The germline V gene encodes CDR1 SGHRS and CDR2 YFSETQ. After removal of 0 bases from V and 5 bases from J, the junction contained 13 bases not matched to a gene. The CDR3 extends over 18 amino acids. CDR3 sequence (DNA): TGCGCCAGCAGCTTGGCCAAGGGGCGGGAGGGCCGCGTAGATACGCAGTATTTT. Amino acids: CASSLAKGREGRVDTQYF.

This CDR3 reads CASSPDGDSPQHF. CDR3 DNA: TGTGCCAGCAGTCCCGACGGAGATTCGCCCCAGCATTTT. The chain uses TRBV6-5 and TRBJ1-5; D unresolved. V was shortened by 5 bases and J by 9 bases, with 14 bases between the two germline ends. CDR3 length: 13 amino acids. Germline-derived CDR1 and CDR2 are MNHEY and SVGAGI.

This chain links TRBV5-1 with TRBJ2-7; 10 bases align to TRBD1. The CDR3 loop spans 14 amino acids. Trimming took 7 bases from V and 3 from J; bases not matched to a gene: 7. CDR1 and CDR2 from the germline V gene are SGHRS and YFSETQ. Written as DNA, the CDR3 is TGCGCCAGCGCTAGGACAGGGGGGTTCTACGAGCAGTACGTC. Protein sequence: CASARTGGFYEQYV.

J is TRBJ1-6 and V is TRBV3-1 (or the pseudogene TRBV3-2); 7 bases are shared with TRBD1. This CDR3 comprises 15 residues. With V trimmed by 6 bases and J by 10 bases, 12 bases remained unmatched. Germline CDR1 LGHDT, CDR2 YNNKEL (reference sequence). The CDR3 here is CASSPSPWDRSPLHF. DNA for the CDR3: TGTGCCAGCAGTCCTTCCCCTTGGGACAGATCACCCCTCCACTTT.

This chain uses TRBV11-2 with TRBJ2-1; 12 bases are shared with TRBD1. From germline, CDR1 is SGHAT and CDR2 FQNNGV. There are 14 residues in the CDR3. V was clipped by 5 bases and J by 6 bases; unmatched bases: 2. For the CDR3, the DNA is TGTGCCAGCAGCGTGGGACAGGGGGCCAATGAGCAGTTCTTC. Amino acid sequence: CASSVGQGANEQFF.

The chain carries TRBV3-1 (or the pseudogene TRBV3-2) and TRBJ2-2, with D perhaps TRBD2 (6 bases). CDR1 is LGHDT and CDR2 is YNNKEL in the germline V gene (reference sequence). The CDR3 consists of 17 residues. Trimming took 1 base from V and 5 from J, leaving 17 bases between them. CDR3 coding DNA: TGTGCCAGCAGCCAAGTTAGCGGAGGCCGCCTGACCGGGGAGCTGTTTTTT. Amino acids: CASSQVSGGRLTGELFF.

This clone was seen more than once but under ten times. CDR3 in amino acids: CASSSGQSGKLFF. The CDR3, as DNA: TGTGCCAGCAGCTCTGGACAGTCGGGAAAACTGTTTTTT. The chain is built from TRBV7-2 and TRBJ1-4; D is perhaps TRBD1 (6 bases). V lost 4 bases and J lost 10, with 13 bases in between. There are 13 residues in the CDR3. Per the germline V gene, CDR1 is SGHTA and CDR2 is FQGNSA.

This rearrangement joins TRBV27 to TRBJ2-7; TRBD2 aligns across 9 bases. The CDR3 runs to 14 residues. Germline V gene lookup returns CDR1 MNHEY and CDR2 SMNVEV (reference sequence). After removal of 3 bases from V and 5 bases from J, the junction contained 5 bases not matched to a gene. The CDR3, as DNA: TGTGCCAGCAGTTTCAGCGGGAGGCACCACGAGCAGTACTTC. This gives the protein CASSFSGRHHEQYF.

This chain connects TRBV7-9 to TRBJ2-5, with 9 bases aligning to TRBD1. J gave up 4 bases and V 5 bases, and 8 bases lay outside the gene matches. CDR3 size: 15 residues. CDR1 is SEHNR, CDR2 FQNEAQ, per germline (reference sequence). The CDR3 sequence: CASSTGTGRGETQYF. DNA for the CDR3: TGTGCCAGCAGCACGGGGACAGGGAGGGGAGAGACCCAGTACTTC. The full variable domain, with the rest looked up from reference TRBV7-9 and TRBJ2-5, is DTGVSQNPRHKITKRGQNVTFRCDPISEHNRLYWYRQTLGQGPEFLTYFQNEAQLEKSRLLSDRFSAERPKGSFSTLEIQRTEQGDSAMYLCASSTGTGRGETQYFGPGTRLLVL.

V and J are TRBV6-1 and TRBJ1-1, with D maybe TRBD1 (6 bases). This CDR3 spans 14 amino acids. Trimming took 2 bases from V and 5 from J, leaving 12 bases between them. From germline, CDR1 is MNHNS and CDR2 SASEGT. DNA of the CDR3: TGTGCCAGCAGTGAACTTCACAGGGAAACTGAAGCTTTCTTT. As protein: CASSELHRETEAFF.

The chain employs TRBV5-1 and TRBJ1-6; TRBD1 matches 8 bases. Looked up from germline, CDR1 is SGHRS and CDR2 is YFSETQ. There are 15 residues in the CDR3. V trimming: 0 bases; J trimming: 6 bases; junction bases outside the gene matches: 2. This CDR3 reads CASSLATGANSPLHF. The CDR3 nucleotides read TGCGCCAGCAGCTTGGCGACAGGGGCTAATTCACCCCTCCACTTT.

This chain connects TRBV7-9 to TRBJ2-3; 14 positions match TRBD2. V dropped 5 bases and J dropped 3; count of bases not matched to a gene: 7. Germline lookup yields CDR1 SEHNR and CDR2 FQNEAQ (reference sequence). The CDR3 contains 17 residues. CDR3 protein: CASSPPGLAGGTDTQYF. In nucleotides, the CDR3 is TGTGCCAGCAGCCCACCTGGACTAGCGGGAGGAACAGATACGCAGTATTTT.

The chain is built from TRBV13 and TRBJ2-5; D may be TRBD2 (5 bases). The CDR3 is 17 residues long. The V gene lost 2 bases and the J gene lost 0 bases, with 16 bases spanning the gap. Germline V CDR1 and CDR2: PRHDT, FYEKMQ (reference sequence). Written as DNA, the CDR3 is TGTGCCAGCAGCTTATATCATAGAAGCGGAGACCAAGAGACCCAGTACTTC. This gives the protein CASSLYHRSGDQETQYF. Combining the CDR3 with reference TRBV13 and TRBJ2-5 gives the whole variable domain AAGVIQSPRHLIKEKRETATLKCYPIPRHDTVYWYQQGPGQDPQFLISFYEKMQSDKGSIPDRFSAQQFSDYHSELNMSSLELGDSALYFCASSLYHRSGDQETQYFGPGTRLLVL.

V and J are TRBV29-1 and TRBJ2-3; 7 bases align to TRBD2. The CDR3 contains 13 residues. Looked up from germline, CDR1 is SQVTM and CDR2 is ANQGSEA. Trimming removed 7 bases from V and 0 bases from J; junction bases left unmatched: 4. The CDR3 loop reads CSASSGSTDTQYF. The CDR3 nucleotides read TGCAGCGCCTCTAGCGGTAGCACAGATACGCAGTATTTT.

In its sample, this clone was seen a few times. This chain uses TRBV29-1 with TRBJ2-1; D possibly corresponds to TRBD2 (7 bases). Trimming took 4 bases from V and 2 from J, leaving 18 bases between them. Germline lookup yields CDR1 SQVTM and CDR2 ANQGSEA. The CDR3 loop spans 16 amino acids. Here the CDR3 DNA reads TGCAGCGTTGTCCTGGTCGGGGGGCCCCCCTACAATGAGCAGTTCTTC. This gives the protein CSVVLVGGPPYNEQFF.

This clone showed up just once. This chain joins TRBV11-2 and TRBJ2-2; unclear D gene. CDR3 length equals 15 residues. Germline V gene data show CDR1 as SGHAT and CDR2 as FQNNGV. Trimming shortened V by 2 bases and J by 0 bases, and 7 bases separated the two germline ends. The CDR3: CASSLMAANTGELFF. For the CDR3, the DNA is TGTGCCAGCAGCTTAATGGCGGCGAACACCGGGGAGCTGTTTTTT.

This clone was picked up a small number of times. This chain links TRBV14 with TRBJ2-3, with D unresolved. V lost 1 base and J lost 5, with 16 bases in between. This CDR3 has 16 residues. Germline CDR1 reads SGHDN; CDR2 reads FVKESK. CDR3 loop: CASSQVVLSRRDTQYF. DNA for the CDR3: TGTGCCAGCAGCCAAGTGGTCTTGAGCCGAAGAGATACGCAGTATTTT.

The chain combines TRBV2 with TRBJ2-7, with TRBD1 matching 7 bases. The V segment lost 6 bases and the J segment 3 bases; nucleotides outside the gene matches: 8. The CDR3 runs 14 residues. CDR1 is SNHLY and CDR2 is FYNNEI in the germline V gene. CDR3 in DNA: TGTGCCAGCAGCGTTGCACAGGGGAGCTACGAGCAGTACTTC. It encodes CASSVAQGSYEQYF. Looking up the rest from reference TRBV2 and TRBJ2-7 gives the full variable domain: EPEVTQTPSHQVTQMGQEVILRCVPISNHLYFYWYRQILGQKVEFLVSFYNNEISEKSEIFDDQFSVERPDGSNFTLKIRSTKLEDSAMYFCASSVAQGSYEQYFGPGTRLTVT.

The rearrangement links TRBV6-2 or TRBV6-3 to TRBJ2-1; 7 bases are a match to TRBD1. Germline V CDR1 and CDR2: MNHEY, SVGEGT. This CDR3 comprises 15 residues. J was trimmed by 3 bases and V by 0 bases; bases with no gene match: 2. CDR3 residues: CASSYSGGFYNEQFF. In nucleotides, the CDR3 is TGTGCCAGCAGTTACTCAGGGGGCTTCTACAATGAGCAGTTCTTC.